This entry features one T cell receptor (beta chain) sequence. There are 14 residues in the CDR3. CDR1 and CDR2 (germline): MRHNA, SNTAGT. The germline V and J ends were trimmed by 0 bases and 4 bases, with 6 bases remaining between them. This record belongs to a study of T cell repertoires in ileal Crohn's disease. TCRdb keeps only in-frame clones here, not all; method: immunoSEQ multiplex PCR. Here the sample spans roughly 3,900 clones, roughly 80% being singletons. Sequencing was done on a sample of ileal tissue. This clonotype originated in an adult with Crohn's disease. The genes are TRBV6-4 and TRBJ2-2, with D maybe TRBD2 (6 bases). In nucleotides, the CDR3 is TGTGCCAGCAGTGACTCGACTAGCACCGGGGAGCTGTTTTTT. Its protein product is CASSDSTSTGELFF.